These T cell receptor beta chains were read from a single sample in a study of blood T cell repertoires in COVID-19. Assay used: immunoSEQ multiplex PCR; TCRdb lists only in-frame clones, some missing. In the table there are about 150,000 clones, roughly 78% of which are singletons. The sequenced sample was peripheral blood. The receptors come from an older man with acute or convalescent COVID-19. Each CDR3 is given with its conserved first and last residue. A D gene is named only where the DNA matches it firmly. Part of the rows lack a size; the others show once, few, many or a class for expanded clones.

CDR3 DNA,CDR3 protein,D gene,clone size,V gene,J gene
TGTGCCAGCAGCCGGGATAGCAATCAGCCCCAGCATTTT,CASSRDSNQPQHF,-,-,TRBV28,TRBJ1-5
TGTGCCAGCAGCTTAGTGGCAGGGAAAGAAGCTTTCTTT,CASSLVAGKEAFF,-,-,TRBV11-2,TRBJ1-1
TGTGCCAGCAGCTCTCTAGAGGCCTTCGAGCAGTACTTC,CASSSLEAFEQYF,-,few,TRBV11-3,TRBJ2-7
TGCAGTGCTGGGGACAGTTGGGGCTACACCTTC,CSAGDSWGYTF,TRBD1,-,TRBV20-1,TRBJ1-2
TGTGCTAGCAGTCTCGACAGGAAAGAGACCCAGTACTTC,CASSLDRKETQYF,-,-,TRBV7-7,TRBJ2-5
TGTGCCACCAGCTTAGGGACAGGTCGTCAAGAGACCCAGTACTTC,CATSLGTGRQETQYF,TRBD1,-,TRBV24-1,TRBJ2-5
TGTGCCAGCAGGGGAACAGGGGGTGCCCCAGCTTTCTTT,CASRGTGGAPAFF,TRBD1,-,TRBV2,TRBJ1-1
TGTGCCAGCAGCTTGATCGGGGGAAACTATGGCTACACCTTC,CASSLIGGNYGYTF,-,-,TRBV5-4,TRBJ1-2
TGTGCCAGCAGCCTCAGGGGGAACTATGGCTACACCTTC,CASSLRGNYGYTF,TRBD1,-,TRBV7-2,TRBJ1-2
TGTGCCAGCAGTTCCGGGCCCCCGAGGGATGAAAAACTGTTTTTT,CASSSGPPRDEKLFF,-,-,TRBV6-5,TRBJ1-4
TGTGCCTGGAGTCCACCGGGAACAGCCTCCTACGAGCAGTACTTC,CAWSPPGTASYEQYF,-,-,TRBV30,TRBJ2-7
TGTGCCAGCAGTCTCTATAGCGGGGAAAAGACCCAGTACTTC,CASSLYSGEKTQYF,TRBD2,-,TRBV27,TRBJ2-5
TGTGCCAGCAGTCAAACAGGGGGCGGTAGGGGGCAGTACTTC,CASSQTGGGRGQYF,TRBD1,-,TRBV6-5,TRBJ2-7
TGTGCCTGGAGTGTCCAGGGGCGTTATGGCTACACCTTC,CAWSVQGRYGYTF,-,-,TRBV30,TRBJ1-2
TGTGCCAGCAGCCCGGCGCAGGGGCGCTATGGCTACACCTTC,CASSPAQGRYGYTF,-,-,TRBV9,TRBJ1-2
TGTGCCAGCAGCTTGGGAGGGCCGAATCATGGAAACACCATATATTTT,CASSLGGPNHGNTIYF,-,few,TRBV5-6,TRBJ1-3
TGTGCCAGCAATGGTCTAGACTCCTACGAGCAGTACTTC,CASNGLDSYEQYF,-,once,TRBV12-3/TRBV12-4,TRBJ2-7
TGTGCCAGCACCTTTAAAGGCTACACCTTC,CASTFKGYTF,-,-,TRBV21-1,TRBJ1-2
TGTGCCAGCGGAGTTATGAGGGATCAGCCCCAGCATTTT,CASGVMRDQPQHF,-,-,TRBV12-3/TRBV12-4,TRBJ1-5
TGTGCCAGTAAAGACAGGCAGAGCTCTGGAAACACCATATATTTT,CASKDRQSSGNTIYF,-,-,TRBV19,TRBJ1-3
TGTGCCAGCAGCTCCCGGACTAGCGGGCAAGAGACCCAGTACTTC,CASSSRTSGQETQYF,TRBD2,-,TRBV9,TRBJ2-5
TGTGCCAGCAGGTATCCCGGGACAAGTGAAGCTTTCTTT,CASRYPGTSEAFF,-,-,TRBV6-6,TRBJ1-1
TGTGCCGCCGCCCCAAAACAGGGGGCGGCCGAGCAGTACTTC,CAAAPKQGAAEQYF,TRBD1,-,TRBV15,TRBJ2-7
TGTGCCAGCAGCCCTCAGACAGGGTGGTCTCCTAACTATGGCTACACCTTC,CASSPQTGWSPNYGYTF,TRBD1,-,TRBV9,TRBJ1-2
TGTGCCAGCACCGGGAGAGGGACTGGAAGCACCATATATTTT,CASTGRGTGSTIYF,-,-,TRBV5-8,TRBJ1-3
TGTGCCAGCAGCTGGTCAGGGCCCACAGATACGCAGTATTTT,CASSWSGPTDTQYF,-,-,TRBV5-8,TRBJ2-3
TGTGCTAGTGGTTTGGGCTCTACTCAAGAGACCCAGTACTTC,CASGLGSTQETQYF,-,-,TRBV12-5,TRBJ2-5
TGTGCCAGCAGTTTACGGCTGAGGGATGAGCAGTTCTTC,CASSLRLRDEQFF,-,-,TRBV12-3/TRBV12-4,TRBJ2-1
TGTGCCAGCAGCCTAGCGGGGGGGCGTAGAGATACGCAGTATTTT,CASSLAGGRRDTQYF,TRBD2,-,TRBV9,TRBJ2-3
TGTGCCTGGAGTGTACGGGGGGGGATTGGGGATACGCAGTATTTT,CAWSVRGGIGDTQYF,TRBD2,-,TRBV30,TRBJ2-3